One and the same sample provided the 23 T cell receptor beta chains below, sequenced in a study of breast tumors, draining lymph nodes, adjacent tissues. TCRdb passed the multiplex PCR reads through MiXCR, listing each CDR3 protein once. The sample holds 150,000 to 200,000 distinct CDR3 sequences, roughly 30% seen once. Axillary draining lymph nodes of breast cancer patients supplied the node samples. The source material was axillary lymph node tissue. These TCRs come from a female donor with breast cancer. Some clones in this sample may be carry-over from other donors' samples.

V gene TRBV28 combines with J gene TRBJ2-7; perhaps TRBD1 as D (6 bases). Germline V gene sequence: CDR1 MDHEN, CDR2 SYDVKM. The V end lost 9 bases, the J end lost 3 bases, and 18 bases lay between the germline ends. The CDR3 covers 14 residues. The CDR3 DNA is TGTGCCAGTAAAGTGGGGACATCTGACTACGAGCAGTACTTC. Translated, it gives CASKVGTSDYEQYF.

This clonotype occurred many times. This chain connects TRBV27 to TRBJ2-1; D call uncertain. Germline assignment: CDR1 MNHEY and CDR2 SMNVEV (reference sequence). With 4 bases removed from V and 4 bases from J, the gap between germline ends came to 14 bases. The CDR3 is 15 residues long. The CDR3 sequence is CASSSVGLTYNEQFF. CDR3 coding DNA: TGTGCCAGCAGTTCGGTTGGGCTTACTTACAATGAGCAGTTCTTC.

The chain has TRBV12-3 or TRBV12-4 and TRBJ1-1; the D is unclear. This CDR3 is built from 11 residues. V was shortened by 3 bases and J by 6 bases, with 5 bases between the two germline ends. CDR3 amino acids: CASSFHAEAFF. The CDR3 bases are TGTGCCAGCAGTTTCCATGCTGAAGCTTTCTTT.

There are many counts of this clonotype. The rearrangement joins TRBV19 to TRBJ2-1, with 8 bases matching TRBD2. This CDR3 region has 15 residues. From germline, CDR1 is LNHDA and CDR2 SQIVND (reference sequence). V lost 3 bases and J lost 2; bases outside the gene matches: 3. The CDR3 DNA follows: TGTGCCAGTAGTATGGAACTAGCGGCCTACAATGAGCAGTTCTTC. This gives the protein CASSMELAAYNEQFF.

This clonotype has ten or more counts. V is TRBV7-9 and J is TRBJ2-2, with a tentative D call TRBD1 (7 bases). Deletions cut 5 bases from V and 5 bases from J, with 18 bases between. This CDR3 spans 16 amino acids. Germline CDR1 is SEHNR and CDR2 is FQNEAQ (reference sequence). The DNA for the CDR3 is TGTGCCAGCAGCCAGAGTGACAGGGAGGTTACCGGGGAGCTGTTTTTT. Its protein is CASSQSDREVTGELFF.

This clonotype was found many times. This chain uses TRBV12-3 or TRBV12-4 with TRBJ1-5; maybe TRBD1 (6 bases). CDR3 length equals 14 residues. Trimming shortened V by 6 bases and J by 7 bases, and 16 bases separated the two germline ends. CDR3 DNA: TGTGCCAGCAGCCTCCAGGGGACTAACCAGCCCCAGCATTTT. This codes for CASSLQGTNQPQHF.

The genes are TRBV19 and TRBJ1-1; no clear D. V was pared by 5 bases and J by 4 bases, with 14 bases between. The CDR3 spans 14 residues. Germline-derived CDR1 and CDR2 are LNHDA and SQIVND (reference sequence). The CDR3 loop is CASSPQRVSTEAFF. In DNA form, the CDR3 reads TGTGCCAGTAGTCCCCAGAGGGTGAGCACTGAAGCTTTCTTT.

To note about this clonotype: One base away lies a much larger clone, so this may be a sequencing read error. V is TRBV5-8 and J is TRBJ2-2, with 9 bases identical to TRBD2. Losses at the gene ends were 2 bases for V and 6 bases for J; bases not matched to a gene: 17. This CDR3 is built from 19 residues. Germline assignment: CDR1 SGHTS and CDR2 YDEGEE. CDR3 in DNA: TGTGCCAGCAGCTTCCAGGGACCAGCGGGGGGCCTCTTGGCCGGGGAGCTGTTTTTT. Translation gives CASSFQGPAGGLLAGELFF.

The sample holds a few counts of this clonotype. This chain links TRBV11-2 with TRBJ2-5, with TRBD2 as a possible D gene (7 bases). Germline V lookup: CDR1 SGHAT, CDR2 FQNNGV. This CDR3 contains 16 residues. Trimming took off 5 bases at V and 1 base at J, with 17 bases between the two ends. The CDR3 nucleotides read TGTGCCAGCAGCCGTGGGGGGGCTACGGGCCAAGAGACCCAGTACTTC. This encodes CASSRGGATGQETQYF. Drawing the rest from reference TRBV11-2 and TRBJ2-5, the complete variable domain is EAGVAQSPRYKIIEKRQSVAFWCNPISGHATLYWYQQILGQGPKLLIQFQNNGVVDDSQLPKDRFSAERLKGVDSTLKIQPAKLEDSAVYLCASSRGGATGQETQYFGPGTRLLVL.

The chain couples TRBV6-2 or TRBV6-3 to TRBJ2-7, with a possible D match to TRBD2 (5 bases). CDR1 is MNHEY and CDR2 is SVGEGT in the germline V gene. This CDR3 is 15 amino acids long. Trimming shortened V by 2 bases and J by 1 base, and 12 bases separated the two germline ends. The CDR3 nucleotides read TGTGCCAGCAGTTACGATCTCCCGGGATCCTACGAGCAGTACTTC. Translated: CASSYDLPGSYEQYF.

This clonotype was detected many times. The V and J genes are TRBV6-6 and TRBJ2-7; 10 positions agree with TRBD2. The CDR3 length is 14 residues. V was clipped by 2 bases and J by 2 bases; unmatched bases: 0. Per the germline V gene, CDR1 is MNHNY and CDR2 is SVGAGI (reference sequence). The CDR3 region has the DNA TGTGCCAGCAGTTACAGCGGGAGGGCCTACGAGCAGTACTTC. Translating it yields CASSYSGRAYEQYF.

This clonotype was recorded at least ten times. The chain joins TRBV20-1 to TRBJ2-1, with 8 bases aligning to TRBD2. The CDR3 is made up of 15 amino acids. Trimming at V came to 7 bases and at J to 3 bases, leaving 11 bases not matched to a gene. Germline V gives CDR1 DFQATT, CDR2 SNEGSKA (reference sequence). For the CDR3, the DNA is TGCAGTGTCAAAGAAGTGGCGGGGGGCTACAATGAGCAGTTCTTC. It yields the protein CSVKEVAGGYNEQFF.

The chain joins TRBV7-6 to TRBJ2-2; 8 bases line up with TRBD1. The germline CDR1 and CDR2 sequences are SGHVS and FNYEAQ. The trim removed 1 base at V and 1 base at J, leaving 5 bases unmatched. This CDR3 spans 17 amino acids. CDR3 nucleotides: TGTGCCAGCAGCTTAGAGAGCAGGGGGCAGAACACCGGGGAGCTGTTTTTT. It translates to CASSLESRGQNTGELFF.

This clonotype appeared many times. Written as DNA, the CDR3 is TGTGCCAGCAGCTTAGCTCTAGCGGGGACTGGCACAGATACGCAGTATTTT. It codes for CASSLALAGTGTDTQYF. The rearrangement uses TRBV11-2 and TRBJ2-3; 9 bases are a match to TRBD2. V trimming: 1 base; J trimming: 1 base; junction bases outside the gene matches: 6. This CDR3 region has 17 residues. Germline lookup yields CDR1 SGHAT and CDR2 FQNNGV.

The table lists this clonotype with many counts. The chain carries TRBV20-1 and TRBJ2-3; 7 bases agree with TRBD2. The V segment lost 1 base and the J segment 3 bases; nucleotides outside the gene matches: 10. The CDR3 has 16 residues. Germline CDR1 reads DFQATT; CDR2 reads SNEGSKA (reference sequence). This CDR3 is CSARVRLAGRTDTQYF. The DNA of the CDR3 is TGCAGTGCTAGAGTTAGACTAGCCGGAAGGACAGATACGCAGTATTTT.

This clonotype appeared many times. The chain joins TRBV7-9 to TRBJ2-1; 8 bases match TRBD2. Germline V gives CDR1 SEHNR, CDR2 FQNEAQ (reference sequence). With 5 bases clipped from V and 7 bases from J, the junction kept 13 bases outside the gene matches. This CDR3 region has 16 residues. The chain's CDR3 is CASSPEPQRERNEQFF. The CDR3 nucleotides read TGTGCCAGCAGCCCCGAACCCCAGCGGGAGAGAAATGAGCAGTTCTTC. Looking up the rest from reference TRBV7-9 and TRBJ2-1 gives the full variable domain: DTGVSQNPRHKITKRGQNVTFRCDPISEHNRLYWYRQTLGQGPEFLTYFQNEAQLEKSRLLSDRFSAERPKGSFSTLEIQRTEQGDSAMYLCASSPEPQRERNEQFFGPGTRLTVL.

The rearrangement uses TRBV2 and TRBJ1-2, with 10 bases matching TRBD1. Trimming took 3 bases from V and 4 from J; bases not matched to a gene: 17. Germline assignment: CDR1 SNHLY and CDR2 FYNNEI. This CDR3 is built from 19 residues. The CDR3 coding sequence is TGTGCCAGCAGTGAGGTAGCGAGTTGGGACAGGGGTGATGGCTATGGCTACACCTTC. Protein: CASSEVASWDRGDGYGYTF.

This clonotype was observed a few times. This chain links TRBV6-6 with TRBJ2-5, with TRBD2 matching over 13 bases. The trim removed 6 bases at V and 4 bases at J, leaving 5 bases unmatched. Germline V gives CDR1 MNHNY, CDR2 SVGAGI (reference sequence). The CDR3 spans 15 residues. The CDR3 reads CASRPGLAGPETQYF. The CDR3 DNA reads TGTGCCAGCAGGCCGGGACTAGCGGGGCCAGAGACCCAGTACTTC.

This clonotype turned up a few times. A much larger clone lies one base from this, so it may be a read error. This chain links TRBV7-9 with TRBJ1-5; D gene unclear. The V gene lost 7 bases and the J gene lost 3 bases, with 13 bases spanning the gap. The CDR3 is made up of 14 amino acids. Germline CDR1 reads SEHNR; CDR2 reads FQNEAQ (reference sequence). In nucleotides, the CDR3 is TGTGCCAGCATCCAAACGGGGTCCAATCAGCCCCAGCATTTT. Protein: CASIQTGSNQPQHF.

On this clonotype: A much larger clone differs from this one at a single base, so this may be a read error. V gene TRBV9 combines with J gene TRBJ2-1; D perhaps matches TRBD2 (5 bases). CDR3 length equals 13 residues. Per germline, CDR1 SGDLS and CDR2 YYNGEE. CDR3 sequence reads: CASGPSSYNEQLF. For the CDR3, the DNA is TGTGCCAGTGGACCTAGCTCCTACAATGAGCAGCTCTTC.

This clonotype was detected many times. This chain joins TRBV2 and TRBJ1-2; 7 bases align to TRBD1. The V gene's germline CDR1 is SNHLY and CDR2 FYNNEI. J was trimmed by 4 bases and V by 7 bases; bases with no gene match: 6. The CDR3 contains 13 residues. CDR3 protein: CASMVEGAYGYTF. The CDR3 DNA reads as TGTGCCAGCATGGTCGAGGGGGCCTATGGCTACACCTTC.

With regard to this clonotype: A much larger clonotype is one base distant, so this may be a read error. The chain employs TRBV29-1 and TRBJ2-1; 10 bases align to TRBD1. Germline CDR1 SQVTM, CDR2 ANQGSEA. Losses at the gene ends were 6 bases for V and 0 bases for J; bases not matched to a gene: 8. The CDR3 has 16 residues. The DNA for the CDR3 is TGCAGCGTAATGGAATGGACAGGGGGCTCCTACAATGAGCAGTTCTTC. Translation: CSVMEWTGGSYNEQFF.

About this clonotype itself: This may be a read error, as it is one base from a much larger clone. The chain is built from TRBV9 and TRBJ1-3; D gene ambiguous. CDR3 length: 16 residues. Germline values: CDR1 SGDLS, CDR2 YYNGEE. The chain's CDR3 is CASSVSIKNSGSTIYF. The CDR3 DNA follows: TGTGCCAGCAGCGTCTCGATAAAAAACTCTGGAAGCACCATATATTTT.